This T cell receptor beta chain came from a study of blood T cells in healthy people across ages. PCR was performed a second time for roughly 7 to 12 cycles using a sample-barcoded 5' primer and a J-beta primer mix. TCRdb analysed the 5' RACE reads with MiXCR anew, one entry per CDR3 protein. The sample lists about 1.1 million distinct CDR3 sequences; more than 30% were seen once. General study findings and limits: PBMCs that were unsorted prevented a conclusive naive versus antigen-experienced comparison. Long-lived donors exceeded aged donors in naive CD4+ cells and diversity.

Comment on this clonotype: No antigen is known for it.

The CDR3 totals 15 residues. The V end was cut by 6 bases, the J end by 4 bases, with 16 bases between. CDR1 and CDR2 (germline): SNHLY, FYNNEI. The sequencing sample was made of blood. The chain joins TRBV2 to TRBJ1-5; D is uncertain. The sequence derives from a young man in good health. The CDR3 nucleotides read TGTGCCAGCAGCCTTACGGACGGAACAAATCAGCCCCAGCATTTT. Translating it yields CASSLTDGTNQPQHF.